These 15 T cell receptor beta chains came from one sample sequenced in a study of PD-1 blockade in classical Hodgkin lymphoma. Data came from immunoSEQ multiplex PCR; TCRdb stores just in-frame clones and leaves some out. This sample carries some 39,000 clones, about nine tenths of them seen once, and the ten largest clones take approximately 9%. Brentuximab vedotin exposure varied among the patients, all of whom had relapsed after autologous stem cell transplantation. The sample was peripheral blood mononuclear cells (PBMCs), taken at baseline. Every receptor here comes from a human donor with classical Hodgkin lymphoma.

The chain carries TRBV7-9 and TRBJ2-7; D is perhaps TRBD1 (7 bases). The CDR3 has 16 amino acids. Per the germline V gene, CDR1 is SEHNR and CDR2 is FQNEAQ (reference sequence). The V gene lost 3 bases and the J gene lost 2 bases, with 17 bases spanning the gap. The CDR3 here is CASSFNAGQRTYEQYF. The DNA of the CDR3 is TGTGCCAGCAGCTTTAATGCGGGACAGAGAACCTACGAGCAGTACTTC.

V is TRBV4-1 and J is TRBJ2-1; D call uncertain. Germline loops: CDR1 MGHRA, CDR2 YSYEKL. The CDR3 loop spans 13 amino acids. V was clipped by 0 bases and J by 4 bases, with 4 bases between them. The CDR3 protein is CASSQDLYNEQFF. The CDR3 DNA reads as TGCGCCAGCAGCCAAGATTTATACAATGAGCAGTTCTTC.

The chain joins TRBV7-9 to TRBJ2-7; 10 bases fit TRBD1. The V gene end was trimmed by 1 base and the J gene end by 2 bases; junction bases not matched to a gene: 2. Per germline, CDR1 SEHNR and CDR2 FQNEAQ (reference sequence). This CDR3 spans 15 amino acids. CDR3 in DNA: TGTGCCAGCAGCTTAGGACAGGGGGCGGCCTACGAGCAGTACTTC. This encodes CASSLGQGAAYEQYF.

This clone has just one count. The chain is built from TRBV9 and TRBJ2-1; D is uncertain. Germline V gene lookup returns CDR1 SGDLS and CDR2 YYNGEE. This CDR3 is 13 amino acids long. The V end was cut by 0 bases, the J end by 3 bases, with 4 bases between. CDR3 protein: CASSVGSYNEQFF. The CDR3 DNA sequence: TGTGCCAGCAGCGTAGGCAGCTACAATGAGCAGTTCTTC.

This clone has more than one count but fewer than ten. The chain couples TRBV5-1 to TRBJ2-7, with 7 nucleotides matching TRBD1. Losses at the gene ends were 4 bases for V and 4 bases for J; bases not matched to a gene: 8. Germline-derived CDR1 and CDR2 are SGHRS and YFSETQ. CDR3 size: 14 residues. This CDR3 is CASSVAGTDYEQYF. The CDR3 coding sequence is TGCGCCAGCAGCGTCGCCGGGACAGATTACGAGCAGTACTTC. The full variable domain, completed using reference TRBV5-1 and TRBJ2-7, is KAGVTQTPRYLIKTRGQQVTLSCSPISGHRSVSWYQQTPGQGLQFLFEYFSETQRNKGNFPGRFSGRQFSNSRSEMNVSTLELGDSALYLCASSVAGTDYEQYFGPGTRLTVT.

The J gene is TRBJ2-7, the V gene TRBV28, with D possibly being TRBD2 (7 bases). The CDR3 totals 14 residues. V was trimmed by 6 bases and J by 5 bases, leaving 17 bases between them. Germline loops: CDR1 MDHEN, CDR2 SYDVKM. The CDR3 loop reads CASSLVRGLDEQYF. DNA for the CDR3: TGTGCCAGCAGCCTTGTGCGGGGGCTCGACGAGCAGTACTTC.

The rearrangement uses TRBV7-2 and TRBJ2-2; D is uncertain. Trimming took 1 base from V and 6 from J, leaving 6 bases between them. CDR1 is SGHTA, CDR2 FQGNSA, per germline. The CDR3 sequence is 13 residues long. The DNA of the CDR3 is TGTGCCAGCAGCTTAGTTTTGGCCGGGGAGCTGTTTTTT. Residues: CASSLVLAGELFF.

This sequence joins TRBV19 and TRBJ2-7; 8 bases align to TRBD2. This CDR3 is built from 16 residues. V dropped 5 bases and J dropped 0; count of bases not matched to a gene: 9. Germline V gives CDR1 LNHDA, CDR2 SQIVND (reference sequence). The CDR3 DNA sequence: TGTGCCAGTAGTTCACGGACTAGCTCAGGCTCCTACGAGCAGTACTTC. It codes for CASSSRTSSGSYEQYF. Filled out from reference TRBV19 and TRBJ2-7, the complete variable domain reads DGGITQSPKYLFRKEGQNVTLSCEQNLNHDAMYWYRQDPGQGLRLIYYSQIVNDFQKGDIAEGYSVSREKKESFPLTVTSAQKNPTAFYLCASSSRTSSGSYEQYFGPGTRLTVT.

In this sample, this clone turned up a few times. The chain joins TRBV4-2 to TRBJ2-3; D is ambiguous. The CDR3 totals 16 residues. Per the germline V gene, CDR1 is LGHNA and CDR2 is YNFKEQ. Trimming took 0 bases from V and 1 from J, leaving 11 bases between them. The CDR3 protein is CASSQENQPRTDTQYF. CDR3 nucleotide sequence: TGTGCCAGCAGCCAAGAGAATCAGCCACGCACAGATACGCAGTATTTT.

The gene calls are TRBV11-2 and TRBJ2-7; TRBD2 might be the D (5 bases). Germline V gene lookup returns CDR1 SGHAT and CDR2 FQNNGV. This CDR3 has 15 amino acids. The germline V and J ends were trimmed by 0 bases and 0 bases, with 9 bases remaining between them. The CDR3 reads CASSLESGISYEQYF. CDR3 coding DNA: TGTGCCAGCAGCTTAGAGAGCGGCATCTCCTACGAGCAGTACTTC.

The CDR3 bases are TGTGCCAGCAGTAGAGCGACTCGTGAGCAGTTCTTC. Its protein is CASSRATREQFF. The chain couples TRBV27 to TRBJ2-1; the D is unclear. Germline-derived CDR1 and CDR2 are MNHEY and SMNVEV (reference sequence). This CDR3 has 12 amino acids. Trimming stripped 5 bases from V and 9 bases from J, with 11 bases between.

This chain links TRBV4-3 with TRBJ2-7; D possibly corresponds to TRBD1 (6 bases). The CDR3 consists of 14 residues. CDR1 is LGHNA, CDR2 YSLEER, per germline. V shed 0 bases and J shed 1 base, with 7 bases lying between them. The CDR3 reads CASSQDRGSYEQYF. CDR3 nucleotide sequence: TGCGCCAGCAGCCAAGATAGGGGGTCCTACGAGCAGTACTTC.

The chain couples TRBV9 to TRBJ1-2; D call uncertain. The CDR3 consists of 12 residues. V shed 0 bases and J shed 8 bases, with 8 bases lying between them. CDR1 is SGDLS, CDR2 YYNGEE, per germline. In DNA, the CDR3 is TGTGCCAGCAGCGTAGTTGGAACCGGCTACACCTTC. Its protein is CASSVVGTGYTF. Combining the CDR3 with reference TRBV9 and TRBJ1-2 gives the whole variable domain DSGVTQTPKHLITATGQRVTLRCSPRSGDLSVYWYQQSLDQGLQFLIQYYNGEERAKGNILERFSAQQFPDLHSELNLSSLELGDSALYFCASSVVGTGYTFGSGTRLTVV.

A note on this clone: One base separates it from a far larger clone, so it is likely a read error. The J gene is TRBJ1-2, the V gene TRBV4-2; D is perhaps TRBD1 (6 bases). Germline CDR1 is LGHNA and CDR2 is YNFKEQ. The CDR3 covers 15 residues. Trimming removed 0 bases at V and 6 bases at J, with 14 bases between. CDR3 nucleotide sequence: TGTGCCAGCAGCCAAGATCCAGGGGCCTGGGATGGCTACACCTTC. Its translation is CASSQDPGAWDGYTF.

This chain uses TRBV19 with TRBJ2-1; 11 bases line up with TRBD2. This CDR3 is built from 15 residues. In germline, CDR1 is LNHDA, CDR2 SQIVND (reference sequence). V shed 1 base, J shed 12 bases, and the junction held 8 bases outside the gene matches. The CDR3 nucleotides are TGTGCCAGTAGTATAGGAACTAGCGGGAGTGGTGGGCAGTTCTTC. It encodes CASSIGTSGSGGQFF.